This T cell receptor (beta chain) was recorded in a study of blood T cell repertoires in COVID-19. The overall study: Some COVID-19 samples were acute and others convalescent; all came from the United States, Italy and Spain. The cDNA or gDNA used as material had been derived from T cells, B-cell-depleted T cells, or PBMCs.

Donors in Cohort 3 who had recovered were those with two negative PCRs, healthcare professional clearance, or resolution of their symptoms. Germline V gene data show CDR1 as MDHEN and CDR2 as SYDVKM. Trimming took 2 bases from V and 5 from J, leaving 9 bases between them. This CDR3 region has 13 residues. In the original analysis: For nucleated cells, counts were estimated from reference gene primer amplification. TCRdb keeps only in-frame clones here, not all; method: immunoSEQ multiplex PCR. V and J calls and clone size are given by that table; D and trimming were obtained from the DNA. The data hold 190,000 or so clones, with 80% to 85% observed a single time.

V is TRBV28 and J is TRBJ1-2, with a tentative D call TRBD1 (6 bases). The receptor was derived from a man in his forties or fifties who had recovered from COVID-19. The sequenced material came from PBMCs or T cells enriched from blood (not recorded which). This chain's CDR3 is CASSLRGGYGYTF. DNA of the CDR3: TGTGCCAGCAGTTTACGAGGGGGATATGGCTACACCTTC.